The 4 T cell receptor beta chains given below trace back to one sample, sequenced in a study of CD8 T cells in Susac syndrome. Random hexamers were used to reverse transcribe roughly 0.45 to 1 ug of RNA. TCRdb re-derived calls from the immunoSEQ multiplex PCR reads in MiXCR, one entry per CDR3 protein. The table records about 280,000 distinct CDR3 sequences, approximately 84% of them present only once. The material sequenced was CD8+ T cells from PBMCs. The receptors come from a human donor with multiple sclerosis.

V gene TRBV7-9 combines with J gene TRBJ2-1; 9 nucleotides line up with TRBD2. Trimming cost V 1 base and J 8 bases; bases outside gene matches: 18. The CDR3 spans 19 residues. Germline V gives CDR1 SEHNR, CDR2 FQNEAQ (reference sequence). The CDR3 DNA sequence: TGTGCCAGCAGCTTAGATAACTGGTTGCGGGAGGGCCTAGGCGATGAGCAGTTCTTC. Translation: CASSLDNWLREGLGDEQFF.

The chain joins TRBV28 to TRBJ1-5; D unresolved. CDR3 length: 14 residues. Germline V gene lookup returns CDR1 MDHEN and CDR2 SYDVKM. The ends were cut back, 7 bases at V and 4 bases at J, with 14 bases in the middle. The CDR3 sequence: CASTVDGYNQPQHF. In nucleotides, the CDR3 is TGTGCCAGCACCGTGGACGGCTATAATCAGCCCCAGCATTTT.

The V call is TRBV5-1, the J call TRBJ2-1, with D perhaps TRBD1 or TRBD2 (5 bases each). The CDR3 has 16 residues. Trimming removed 4 bases at V and 8 bases at J, with 22 bases between. Germline CDR1 reads SGHRS; CDR2 reads YFSETQ. CDR3 region: CASSAALESWDDEQFF. The CDR3 region has the DNA TGCGCCAGCAGCGCCGCGCTAGAGAGTTGGGACGATGAGCAGTTCTTC. Combining the CDR3 with reference TRBV5-1 and TRBJ2-1 gives the whole variable domain KAGVTQTPRYLIKTRGQQVTLSCSPISGHRSVSWYQQTPGQGLQFLFEYFSETQRNKGNFPGRFSGRQFSNSRSEMNVSTLELGDSALYLCASSAALESWDDEQFFGPGTRLTVL.

This clonotype was observed a single time. V usage is TRBV27 and J usage is TRBJ1-5, with D possibly being TRBD1 (6 bases). The CDR3 covers 14 residues. V lost 2 bases and J lost 1, with 6 bases in between. Germline CDR1 MNHEY, CDR2 SMNVEV (reference sequence). CDR3 DNA: TGTGCCAGCAGTTTAGACAGGAGCAATCAGCCCCAGCATTTT. This translates into CASSLDRSNQPQHF.